These 19 T cell receptor beta chains were sequenced from one sample in a study of T-cell reconstitution after alpha-beta-depleted transplantation in children. Preparation of the TCRbeta library used unique molecular identifiers. TCRdb reprocessed the PCR reads via MiXCR and lists one record per CDR3 protein. The profile shows approximately 1,000,000 distinct CDR3 sequences, about 26% of them singletons. Sequencing was performed on PBMCs, mostly from graft donor cells, taken 360 days after TCRalphabeta/CD19-depleted stem cell transplant. The receptors come from a boy younger than two who had a stem cell transplant for SCID, so the T cells may come from the graft donor.

This clonotype showed up just a few times. The chain uses TRBV20-1 and TRBJ1-1; 7 nucleotides agree with TRBD1. The CDR3 has 12 residues. With 6 bases clipped from V and 3 bases from J, the junction kept 4 bases outside the gene matches. Germline loops: CDR1 DFQATT, CDR2 SNEGSKA (reference sequence). CDR3 DNA: TGCAGTGCCGCAACAGGGGACACTGAAGCTTTCTTT. Translation gives CSAATGDTEAFF.

The chain couples TRBV6-1 to TRBJ2-2; D is undetermined. Per germline, CDR1 MNHNS and CDR2 SASEGT. The CDR3 sequence is 13 residues long. Between the trimmed V and J ends, which lost 7 bases and 3 bases, there was a span of 9 bases. The CDR3 is CASKGSHTGELFF. CDR3 sequence (DNA): TGTGCCAGCAAGGGCAGTCACACCGGGGAGCTGTTTTTT.

The V gene is TRBV6-5, the J gene TRBJ2-7, with no clear D. V was shortened by 2 bases and J by 5 bases, with 13 bases between the two germline ends. Germline CDR1 is MNHEY and CDR2 is SVGAGI. The CDR3 spans 14 residues. The CDR3 coding sequence is TGTGCCAGCAGTTACGCCGAATGGACGGACGAGCAGTACTTC. This codes for CASSYAEWTDEQYF.

This clonotype showed up just a few times. This rearrangement joins TRBV6-1 to TRBJ2-2; perhaps TRBD2 as D (6 bases). Trimming cost V 6 bases and J 7 bases, with 18 bases left between them. CDR3 length: 15 amino acids. In germline, CDR1 is MNHNS, CDR2 SASEGT. In DNA, the CDR3 is TGTGCCAGCAGCCGCCGACTAGTTCGGAGCGGGGAGCTGTTTTTT. This sequence encodes CASSRRLVRSGELFF.

The chain employs TRBV6-2 or TRBV6-3 and TRBJ2-3; possible D gene TRBD1, 6 bases. CDR1 is MNHEY, CDR2 SVGEGT, per germline. Trimming stripped 2 bases from V and 4 bases from J, with 10 bases between. The CDR3 is 14 residues long. CDR3 loop: CASSYGQGSDTQYF. CDR3 DNA sequence: TGTGCCAGCAGTTACGGGCAGGGGTCAGATACGCAGTATTTT.

This rearrangement joins TRBV5-4 to TRBJ1-2, with 7 bases aligning to TRBD1. The CDR3 is made up of 15 amino acids. CDR1 and CDR2 from the germline V gene are SGHNT and YYREEE (reference sequence). Germline trimming cut 0 bases from V and 4 bases from J; bases unmatched to any gene: 6. The CDR3 is CASSLGKTGTYGYTF. The DNA of the CDR3 is TGTGCCAGCAGCTTGGGGAAGACAGGGACCTATGGCTACACCTTC.

This clonotype was seen a few times. The chain joins TRBV7-8 to TRBJ2-1; 8 bases agree with TRBD2. Germline loops: CDR1 SGHVS, CDR2 FQNEAQ. V dropped 5 bases and J dropped 5; count of bases not matched to a gene: 11. The length of the CDR3 is 16 residues. CDR3 in amino acids: CASSLLKRGINNEQFF. The DNA for the CDR3 is TGTGCCAGCAGCCTCCTAAAGCGGGGGATAAACAATGAGCAGTTCTTC.

The V call is TRBV3-1, the J call TRBJ2-3, with D uncertain. The CDR3 runs to 14 residues. V was shortened by 2 bases and J by 4 bases, with 10 bases between the two germline ends. From germline, CDR1 is LGHDT and CDR2 YNNKEL (reference sequence). CDR3: CASSQTLGADTQYF. The DNA for the CDR3 is TGTGCCAGCAGCCAAACCCTCGGCGCAGATACGCAGTATTTT.

The sample holds a few counts of this clonotype. V is TRBV6-2 or TRBV6-3 and J is TRBJ2-1; tentatively, D is TRBD1 (6 bases). V gave up 5 bases and J gave up 11 bases, with 25 bases separating them. Germline values: CDR1 MNHEY, CDR2 SVGEGT. CDR3 length equals 16 residues. The CDR3 bases are TGTGCCAGCAGTCCACAAACCTACAGGGAACTCGGGAAGCAGTTCTTC. As protein: CASSPQTYRELGKQFF.

The chain employs TRBV15 and TRBJ2-4, with a possible D match to TRBD2 (5 bases). The CDR3 has 14 residues. Germline CDR1 reads LNHNV; CDR2 reads YYDKDF (reference sequence). Trimming cost V 7 bases and J 7 bases, with 17 bases left between them. This CDR3 reads CATTTTGVRNIQYF. CDR3 sequence (DNA): TGTGCCACCACCACGACCGGGGTTAGGAACATTCAGTACTTC. Combining the CDR3 with reference TRBV15 and TRBJ2-4 gives the whole variable domain DAMVIQNPRYQVTQFGKPVTLSCSQTLNHNVMYWYQQKSSQAPKLLFHYYDKDFNNEADTPDNFQSRRPNTSFCFLDIRSPGLGDTAMYLCATTTTGVRNIQYFGAGTRLSVL.

The rearrangement links TRBV12-3 or TRBV12-4 to TRBJ1-1, with 7 nucleotides matching TRBD1. Trimming at V came to 6 bases and at J to 1 base, leaving 5 bases not matched to a gene. There are 14 residues in the CDR3. CDR3 residues: CASSLGQENTEAFF. Here the CDR3 DNA reads TGTGCCAGCAGCCTCGGACAGGAGAACACTGAAGCTTTCTTT.

Only a few counts were recorded for this clonotype. CDR3 sequence: CASSLAQLAGVKDTQYF. The CDR3 DNA is TGCGCCAGCAGCTTGGCCCAACTAGCGGGGGTGAAAGATACGCAGTATTTT. The chain joins TRBV5-1 to TRBJ2-3, with TRBD2 identical over 11 bases. The germline V gene encodes CDR1 SGHRS and CDR2 YFSETQ. CDR3 length equals 17 residues. J gave up 5 bases and V 0 bases, and 8 bases lay outside the gene matches.

The chain is built from TRBV9 and TRBJ1-2; D gene uncertain. CDR1 is SGDLS and CDR2 is YYNGEE in the germline V gene. This CDR3 is built from 14 residues. Trimming stripped 0 bases from V and 5 bases from J, with 11 bases between. CDR3 nucleotide sequence: TGTGCCAGCAGCGTAGACAGAGGACTATATGGCTACACCTTC. Encoded protein: CASSVDRGLYGYTF.

The V and J genes are TRBV7-8 and TRBJ2-3; possibly TRBD2 for D (5 bases). This CDR3 comprises 13 residues. Germline CDR1 SGHVS, CDR2 FQNEAQ. Trimming removed 7 bases from V and 6 bases from J, with 14 bases in between. The CDR3: CASTDHPGDTQYF. CDR3 nucleotide sequence: TGTGCCAGCACCGACCACCCGGGGGATACGCAGTATTTT.

The chain couples TRBV5-1 to TRBJ1-6; a possible D gene is TRBD1 (5 bases). CDR3 length: 15 amino acids. The V gene lost 5 bases and the J gene lost 8 bases, with 17 bases spanning the gap. The germline V gene has CDR1 SGHRS and CDR2 YFSETQ. This CDR3 reads CASSVAGSGHSPLHF. For the CDR3, the DNA is TGCGCCAGCAGTGTAGCAGGGTCGGGACATTCACCCCTCCACTTT.

There are a few counts of this clonotype. This chain links TRBV4-1 with TRBJ2-3; 9 nucleotides agree with TRBD1. After removal of 1 base from V and 5 bases from J, the junction contained 13 bases not matched to a gene. This CDR3 comprises 18 residues. Germline CDR1 is MGHRA and CDR2 is YSYEKL. CDR3 region: CASSQGVRDRVRGDTQYF. The CDR3 nucleotides are TGCGCCAGCAGCCAAGGTGTACGGGACAGGGTGCGGGGAGATACGCAGTATTTT.

The chain employs TRBV4-1 and TRBJ2-1, with 8 bases identical to TRBD2. The germline gives CDR1 MGHRA, CDR2 YSYEKL. CDR3 size: 15 residues. The ends lost 5 bases at V and 2 bases at J; junction bases unmatched: 5. As DNA, the CDR3 is TGCGCCAGCAGCAGGGGGACTAGGGCCTACAATGAGCAGTTCTTC. Residues: CASSRGTRAYNEQFF.

The chain couples TRBV6-1 to TRBJ1-4, with D possibly TRBD1 on 5 matching bases. CDR1 MNHNS and CDR2 SASEGT come from the germline V gene. V shed 5 bases and J shed 13 bases, with 23 bases lying between them. This CDR3 contains 15 residues. CDR3 in amino acids: CASSHQPGRSRPLFF. Written as DNA, the CDR3 is TGTGCCAGCAGTCATCAACCGGGACGGAGCCGACCACTGTTTTTT.

This clonotype has just a few counts. The rearrangement uses TRBV5-1 and TRBJ2-3; the D gene is possibly TRBD2 (5 bases). The CDR3 has 13 residues. V lost 4 bases to trimming and J lost 5 bases, with 11 bases between them. From germline, CDR1 is SGHRS and CDR2 YFSETQ. CDR3 loop: CASSTRGRDTQYF. In nucleotides, the CDR3 is TGCGCCAGCAGCACTCGGGGTAGAGATACGCAGTATTTT.